Described below is a single T cell receptor (beta chain) sequence and its context. Trimming removed 2 bases from V and 7 bases from J, with 9 bases in between. Germline CDR1 and CDR2: LNHNV and YYDKDF (reference sequence). The CDR3 covers 12 residues. In the source study's methods: Estimated nucleated cell counts came from reference gene primer amplification. Some clones are missing from TCRdb's copy, which holds only in-frame ones; the method was immunoSEQ multiplex PCR. V and J calls and clone size are those listed in that table; D and trimming were worked out from the DNA. The table records around 200,000 clones, less than 80% of them present only once. This entry belongs to a study of blood T cell repertoires in COVID-19.

The source material was peripheral blood. The sequence derives from a man in his forties or fifties who had recovered from COVID-19. This chain uses TRBV15 with TRBJ2-7; no firm D call. CDR3 nucleotides: TGTGCCACCAGCAGACCCGCGGCGGAGCAGTACTTC. It encodes CATSRPAAEQYF.